Below are 12 T cell receptor beta chains sequenced from a single sample in a study of breast tumors, draining lymph nodes, adjacent tissues. TCRdb independently ran MiXCR on the multiplex PCR reads; one entry per CDR3 protein. The sample consists of roughly 19,000 distinct CDR3 sequences, 50% of them appearing once. Sequenced: breast tumor tissue. The receptors here all came from a female donor with breast cancer. Some clones in this sample may be carry-over from other donors' samples.

Regarding this clonotype: An end of the junction does not agree with germline; a read error may underlie this. V usage is TRBV3-1 and J usage is TRBJ1-3; no clear D. The germline V gene has CDR1 LGHDT and CDR2 YNNKEL (reference sequence). The CDR3 has 14 amino acids. The CDR3: CGSRQPGSGNTMYF. Here the CDR3 DNA reads TGTGGCAGCCGCCAACCAGGCTCTGGAAACACCATGTATTTT.

By its share, this clonotype is medium-sized. V is TRBV18 and J is TRBJ1-6, with a tentative D call TRBD1 (6 bases). Trimming stripped 4 bases from V and 6 bases from J, with 13 bases between. Germline V CDR1 and CDR2: KGHSH, LQKENI. The CDR3 has 15 amino acids. CDR3 nucleotides: TGTGCCAGCTCACGAGCAGGGGAGCTTAATTCACCCCTCCACTTT. It yields the protein CASSRAGELNSPLHF.

The chain joins TRBV10-3 to TRBJ2-1, with TRBD2 matching 8 bases. The CDR3 has 11 amino acids. With 7 bases clipped from V and 7 bases from J, the junction kept 0 bases outside the gene matches. CDR1 and CDR2 from the germline V gene are ENHRY and SYGVKD. CDR3 DNA sequence: TGTGCCATCACTAGCGGGAATGAGCAGTTCTTC. Encoded protein: CAITSGNEQFF.

With regard to this clonotype: A much larger clonotype is one base distant, so this may be a read error. V usage is TRBV20-1 and J usage is TRBJ2-2, with TRBD1 identical over 9 bases. The germline V gene encodes CDR1 DFQATT and CDR2 SNEGSKA (reference sequence). The CDR3 consists of 16 residues. The CDR3 region has the DNA TGCAGTGCTAGCAAGGGCGACAGGGGGGACGCCGGGGAGCTGCTTTTT. Protein: CSASKGDRGDAGELLF.

This clonotype was picked up many times. The chain carries TRBV6-5 and TRBJ2-1; TRBD2 aligns across 9 bases. In germline, CDR1 is MNHEY, CDR2 SVGAGI. CDR3 size: 15 residues. V was clipped by 4 bases and J by 8 bases; unmatched bases: 9. CDR3 amino acids: CASSSAGGPSDEQFF. The CDR3 DNA is TGTGCCAGCAGTTCCGCGGGAGGGCCCTCGGATGAGCAGTTCTTC.

The rearrangement joins TRBV10-2 to TRBJ2-7, with 9 bases lining up with TRBD2. With 0 bases clipped from V and 5 bases from J, the junction kept 5 bases outside the gene matches. This CDR3 spans 15 amino acids. Germline V lookup: CDR1 WSHSY, CDR2 SAAADI. CDR3 amino acids: CASSESSAGGDEQYF. The DNA of the CDR3 is TGCGCCAGCAGTGAGTCATCAGCGGGGGGAGACGAGCAGTACTTC.

This clonotype was counted many times. This sequence joins TRBV20-1 and TRBJ1-1; D gene ambiguous. CDR1 is DFQATT and CDR2 is SNEGSKA in the germline V gene (reference sequence). This CDR3 has 12 amino acids. Trimming pared 6 bases from V and 11 bases from J, leaving 19 bases between. The DNA for the CDR3 is TGCAGTGCCCTACCGGGCAACCTGAGGGCTTTCTTT. It encodes CSALPGNLRAFF.

This clonotype was picked up many times. The chain employs TRBV27 and TRBJ2-1; D is perhaps TRBD2 (7 bases). CDR1 and CDR2 (germline): MNHEY, SMNVEV (reference sequence). Deletions cut 7 bases from V and 9 bases from J, with 10 bases between. CDR3 length: 11 amino acids. In DNA, the CDR3 is TGTGCCAGCATCGGGGGGCTTGAGCAGTTCTTC. This codes for CASIGGLEQFF.

The rearrangement uses TRBV20-1 and TRBJ1-5; D is unresolved. The germline V and J ends were trimmed by 3 bases and 9 bases, with 12 bases remaining between them. CDR1 and CDR2 (germline): DFQATT, SNEGSKA (reference sequence). This CDR3 has 12 residues. The CDR3 loop is CSARVPGGPQHF. CDR3 DNA sequence: TGCAGTGCTAGGGTCCCCGGAGGGCCCCAGCATTTT.

As for this clonotype: The missing conserved phenylalanine or tryptophan at the end of this CDR3 makes a read error likely. No DNA is shown, since the ends of the CDR3 on it are uncertain; the CDR3 is the one TCRdb lists. The chain carries TRBV9 and TRBJ1-2. Per germline, CDR1 SGDLS and CDR2 YYNGEE. The CDR3 adds up to 9 amino acids, both ends counted. CDR3 sequence reads: CASSRRDTV.

By sample fraction, this clonotype is medium-sized. The chain is built from TRBV10-2 and TRBJ1-4; a weak D match, TRBD1 (5 bases). V gave up 4 bases and J gave up 0 bases, with 21 bases separating them. The CDR3 totals 19 residues. Germline V lookup: CDR1 WSHSY, CDR2 SAAADI. DNA of the CDR3: TGCGCCAGCAGTGGTAGTTCGGGGCAGGGCAGGACAACTAATGAAAAACTGTTTTTT. It translates to CASSGSSGQGRTTNEKLFF.

The J gene is TRBJ2-5, the V gene TRBV20-1; a possible D gene is TRBD1 (6 bases). Trimming removed 4 bases at V and 5 bases at J, with 11 bases between. This CDR3 region has 12 residues. CDR1 is DFQATT and CDR2 is SNEGSKA in the germline V gene (reference sequence). DNA for the CDR3: TGCAGTGCTAAACGGCAGGGGGAGACCCAGTACTTC. Its protein product is CSAKRQGETQYF.